Listed here are 12 T cell receptor beta chains from one sample, sequenced in a study of shared clonotypes between healthy human individuals. Here immunoSEQ multiplex PCR was the method, and the copy in TCRdb shows in-frame clones only, minus some. In the table there are over a million clones, around three quarters of which are singletons. The sample taken for sequencing was memory CD4+ T cells from PBMCs. The subset: CD45RA-negative fraction. These receptors were taken from a man aged 18 to 29 in good health. Some clones in this sample may be carry-over from other donors' samples.

The J gene is TRBJ1-4, the V gene TRBV27; no clear D. Germline V lookup: CDR1 MNHEY, CDR2 SMNVEV (reference sequence). The CDR3 covers 14 residues. The V end lost 7 bases, the J end lost 5 bases, and 14 bases lay between the germline ends. The DNA of the CDR3 is TGTGCCAGCACCAACCCGGGAGCAAATGAAAAACTGTTTTTT. Encoded protein: CASTNPGANEKLFF.

In this sample, this clone turned up a few times. The chain carries TRBV30 and TRBJ1-1, with D unclear. Trimming cost V 5 bases and J 0 bases, with 10 bases left between them. The germline V gene has CDR1 GTSNPN and CDR2 SVGIG (reference sequence). CDR3 length equals 13 residues. The CDR3 is CAWAPALNTEAFF. The CDR3 DNA is TGTGCCTGGGCTCCCGCCCTGAACACTGAAGCTTTCTTT.

On this clone: This specimen includes other DNA sequences encoding the same CDR3. V and J are TRBV5-1 and TRBJ2-1; 10 bases match TRBD2. Germline V gives CDR1 SGHRS, CDR2 YFSETQ. The CDR3 runs 16 residues. V lost 2 bases and J lost 7; bases outside the gene matches: 9. The CDR3 is CASSLGLAGVGNEQFF. The CDR3 DNA sequence: TGCGCCAGCAGCTTAGGTCTAGCGGGAGTAGGGAATGAGCAGTTCTTC.

The rearrangement joins TRBV5-6 to TRBJ1-3; TRBD1 agrees at 8 bases. CDR1 and CDR2 (germline): SGHDT, YYEEEE. Losses at the gene ends were 2 bases for V and 0 bases for J; bases not matched to a gene: 7. This CDR3 is 17 amino acids long. CDR3 coding DNA: TGTGCCAGCAGCTTATACGACAGGGGAAACTCTGGAAACACCATATATTTT. Amino acid sequence: CASSLYDRGNSGNTIYF.

This clone appeared once. The chain joins TRBV5-1 to TRBJ2-7; TRBD2 might be the D (6 bases). Trimming removed 1 base at V and 3 bases at J, with 11 bases between. Germline loops: CDR1 SGHRS, CDR2 YFSETQ. The CDR3 is 14 amino acids. The CDR3 DNA reads TGCGCCAGCAGCTTGCGGGGGAATGACTACGAGCAGTACTTC. Translation: CASSLRGNDYEQYF.

The sample holds one count of this clone. The rearrangement uses TRBV9 and TRBJ2-6, with a possible D match to TRBD1 (5 bases). The CDR3 spans 14 residues. Germline V gene lookup returns CDR1 SGDLS and CDR2 YYNGEE. V was cut by 3 bases and J by 4 bases, with 8 bases left in between. CDR3 sequence (DNA): TGTGCCAGCAGCGGATGGACAGGGGCCAACGTCCTGACTTTC. It codes for CASSGWTGANVLTF.

This clone was detected once. The chain links TRBV30 to TRBJ2-5; 8 bases fit TRBD2. CDR3 length: 13 residues. With V trimmed by 3 bases and J by 5 bases, 5 bases remained unmatched. Germline CDR1 reads GTSNPN; CDR2 reads SVGIG (reference sequence). CDR3 protein: CAWRRGAGETQYF. For the CDR3, the DNA is TGTGCCTGGAGGCGGGGGGCGGGTGAGACCCAGTACTTC.

This rearrangement joins TRBV7-8 to TRBJ1-1, with D tentatively TRBD1 (5 bases). Germline CDR1 SGHVS, CDR2 FQNEAQ. Trimming pared 5 bases from V and 7 bases from J, leaving 11 bases between. This CDR3 spans 12 amino acids. The CDR3: CASSPTRGEAFF. CDR3 coding DNA: TGTGCCAGCAGCCCGACTAGGGGTGAAGCTTTCTTT. Together with reference TRBV7-8 and TRBJ1-1, the CDR3 gives the full variable domain: GAGVSQSPRYKVAKRGQDVALRCDPISGHVSLFWYQQALGQGPEFLTYFQNEAQLDKSGLPSDRFFAERPEGSVSTLKIQRTQQEDSAVYLCASSPTRGEAFFGQGTRLTVV.

This chain connects TRBV11-2 to TRBJ2-1, with TRBD1 identical over 9 bases. V trimming: 2 bases; J trimming: 2 bases; junction bases outside the gene matches: 13. The CDR3 has 19 amino acids. CDR1 is SGHAT, CDR2 FQNNGV, per germline. The CDR3 DNA is TGTGCCAGCAGCTTAAGCGGTTTGGGCTGGGACAGGGCCTACAATGAGCAGTTCTTC. Translation gives CASSLSGLGWDRAYNEQFF.

The chain employs TRBV7-9 and TRBJ1-4; 7 bases agree with TRBD1. Germline CDR1 SEHNR, CDR2 FQNEAQ (reference sequence). The V gene end was trimmed by 3 bases and the J gene end by 6 bases; junction bases not matched to a gene: 4. The CDR3 runs to 14 residues. CDR3 DNA: TGTGCCAGCAGCTTCGGAGGGGGCGATGAAAAACTGTTTTTT. It translates to CASSFGGGDEKLFF.

The CDR3 region has the DNA TGTGCCAGCAGTTGGGGGGCTGGAAACACCATATATTTT. As protein: CASSWGAGNTIYF. The chain combines TRBV11-2 with TRBJ1-3; maybe TRBD1 (5 bases). CDR3 size: 13 residues. The V gene's germline CDR1 is SGHAT and CDR2 FQNNGV. Trimming took 6 bases from V and 2 from J, leaving 8 bases between them.

This sequence joins TRBV5-1 and TRBJ1-5, with TRBD1 as a possible D gene (6 bases). The CDR3 contains 15 residues. V dropped 0 bases and J dropped 3 bases, with 10 bases sitting between them. CDR1 SGHRS and CDR2 YFSETQ come from the germline V gene. The CDR3 DNA is TGCGCCAGCAGCTTGGCGGCAGGGGACAATCAGCCCCAGCATTTT. It specifies CASSLAAGDNQPQHF.